This entry lists 28 T cell receptor beta chains sequenced from one sample in a study of shared T cell receptors in the human thymus. Sequencing was performed with immunoSEQ multiplex PCR; in TCRdb, only in-frame clones are kept and a portion is missing. Counted here are hundreds of thousands of clones, approximately 90% occurring once; the ten biggest clones make up over 0.008%. This same sample was also taken into another study, of human thymus T cells.

Sequencing was carried out using thymocytes. The receptors were gathered from a boy under two years old with a congenital heart defect.

The rearrangement links TRBV27 to TRBJ1-5; TRBD1 might be the D (6 bases). Germline-derived CDR1 and CDR2 are MNHEY and SMNVEV (reference sequence). The CDR3 extends over 14 amino acids. Trimming left V 2 bases short and J 10 bases short, with 15 bases between. DNA for the CDR3: TGTGCCAGCAGTTTACGCAGGGGCATCGGACCCCAGCATTTT. Amino acids: CASSLRRGIGPQHF.

V is TRBV29-1 and J is TRBJ2-5, with 9 bases identical to TRBD1. The CDR3 runs 16 residues. The germline CDR1 and CDR2 sequences are SQVTM and ANQGSEA. Trimming removed 0 bases from V and 0 bases from J; junction bases left unmatched: 5. The CDR3 nucleotides read TGCAGCGTTGAAGATCGCGGGACAGGGTACCAAGAGACCCAGTACTTC. It specifies CSVEDRGTGYQETQYF. The variable domain in full, completed from reference TRBV29-1 and TRBJ2-5, reads SAVISQKPSRDICQRGTSLTIQCQVDSQVTMMFWYRQQPGQSLTLIATANQGSEATYESGFVIDKFPISRPNLTFSTLTVSNMSPEDSSIYLCSVEDRGTGYQETQYFGPGTRLLVL.

The rearrangement joins TRBV28 to TRBJ2-6; 12 nucleotides agree with TRBD2. There are 22 residues in the CDR3. CDR1 and CDR2 from the germline V gene are MDHEN and SYDVKM. V lost 7 bases to trimming and J lost 2 bases; unmatched junction nucleotides: 21. DNA for the CDR3: TGTGCCAGCACCCCTCCCAAGGCGACTAGCGGGAGAAGAGGAGCTGGGGCCAACGTCCTGACTTTC. Amino acids: CASTPPKATSGRRGAGANVLTF.

This clone was observed once. This chain uses TRBV14 with TRBJ2-7, with TRBD1 matching 8 bases. Germline V lookup: CDR1 SGHDN, CDR2 FVKESK. J gave up 9 bases and V 4 bases, and 11 bases lay outside the gene matches. CDR3 length: 14 amino acids. The CDR3 region is CASSPGQAPLGQYF. CDR3 nucleotides: TGTGCCAGCAGCCCGGGACAGGCCCCCCTAGGGCAGTACTTC.

The chain couples TRBV19 to TRBJ2-7, with 9 bases identical to TRBD2. Unmatched junction bases numbered 6, after V lost 5 bases and J lost 1 base. The V gene's germline CDR1 is LNHDA and CDR2 SQIVND (reference sequence). CDR3 size: 15 residues. The CDR3 sequence: CASSARAGGSYEQYF. The DNA of the CDR3 is TGTGCCAGTAGTGCCCGGGCGGGAGGGTCCTACGAGCAGTACTTC.

This chain joins TRBV11-2 and TRBJ2-5, with D tentatively TRBD1 (5 bases). The germline V gene has CDR1 SGHAT and CDR2 FQNNGV. CDR3 length: 15 amino acids. The ends were cut back, 3 bases at V and 4 bases at J, with 15 bases in the middle. CDR3 DNA sequence: TGTGCCAGCAGCTTTGGTTACCAGGGTGGAGAGACCCAGTACTTC. Its translation is CASSFGYQGGETQYF.

The chain couples TRBV6-1 to TRBJ2-5, with 10 bases that match TRBD2. Gene TRBJ2-7 matches the end of the DNA better, so the J call may be wrong. The CDR3 is 19 residues long. The germline CDR1 and CDR2 sequences are MNHNS and SASEGT. The CDR3 is CASSGPPSRGAGGPYEQYF. CDR3 DNA: TGTGCCAGCAGTGGGCCCCCCTCCCGGGGAGCGGGAGGGCCTTACGAGCAGTACTTC.

This rearrangement joins TRBV4-1 to TRBJ2-7, with D uncertain. Germline V CDR1 and CDR2: MGHRA, YSYEKL. Trimming shortened V by 1 base and J by 0 bases, and 10 bases separated the two germline ends. CDR3 length: 15 amino acids. The CDR3, as DNA: TGCGCCAGCAGCCAAGTCGGGTCCTCCTCCTACGAGCAGTACTTC. It translates to CASSQVGSSSYEQYF.

The chain employs TRBV4-3 and TRBJ1-4, with D unresolved. The CDR3 spans 17 residues. The V and J ends lost 0 bases and 0 bases respectively, with 11 bases between them. CDR1 and CDR2 (germline): LGHNA, YSLEER. The CDR3 bases are TGCGCCAGCAGCCAAGATCTAGACCATGCAACTAATGAAAAACTGTTTTTT. Protein: CASSQDLDHATNEKLFF.

This clone was counted between two and nine times. The rearrangement joins TRBV4-3 to TRBJ2-7, with TRBD1 matching over 12 bases. The CDR3 extends over 18 amino acids. Germline values: CDR1 LGHNA, CDR2 YSLEER. V lost 0 bases to trimming and J lost 6 bases; unmatched junction nucleotides: 12. The CDR3 protein is CASSQESSAGTGGREQYF. CDR3 sequence (DNA): TGCGCCAGCAGCCAAGAAAGCTCGGCGGGGACAGGGGGCCGCGAGCAGTACTTC.

The gene calls are TRBV12-5 and TRBJ1-1; no clear D gene. V dropped 0 bases and J dropped 1 base, with 9 bases sitting between them. There are 15 residues in the CDR3. CDR1 and CDR2 from the germline V gene are LGHNT and FRNRAP. CDR3 loop: CASGLVHGENTEAFF. The CDR3 DNA reads as TGTGCTAGTGGTTTGGTACATGGAGAGAACACTGAAGCTTTCTTT. Together with reference TRBV12-5 and TRBJ1-1, the CDR3 gives the full variable domain: DARVTQTPRHKVTEMGQEVTMRCQPILGHNTVFWYRQTMMQGLELLAYFRNRAPLDDSGMPKDRFSAEMPDATLATLKIQPSEPRDSAVYFCASGLVHGENTEAFFGQGTRLTVV.

The genes are TRBV7-3 and TRBJ2-7; TRBD2 matches at 7 bases. Germline V gives CDR1 SGHTA, CDR2 FQGTGA. This CDR3 is 14 amino acids long. V was clipped by 3 bases and J by 5 bases; unmatched bases: 7. This chain's CDR3 is CASSLTAGSHEQYF. Written as DNA, the CDR3 is TGTGCCAGCAGCTTGACAGCGGGGTCTCACGAGCAGTACTTC. The complete variable domain, with remaining parts taken from reference TRBV7-3 and TRBJ2-7, reads GAGVSQTPSNKVTEKGKYVELRCDPISGHTALYWYRQSLGQGPEFLIYFQGTGAADDSGLPNDRFFAVRPEGSVSTLKIQRTERGDSAVYLCASSLTAGSHEQYFGPGTRLTVT.

V is TRBV27 and J is TRBJ2-1; D is possibly TRBD2 (6 bases). CDR1 is MNHEY and CDR2 is SMNVEV in the germline V gene (reference sequence). This CDR3 has 18 amino acids. Trimming shortened V by 6 bases and J by 3 bases, and 24 bases separated the two germline ends. The CDR3 nucleotides are TGTGCCAGCAGCCCCTCGGCCCTAGCGACCAAGGTCTACAATGAGCAGTTCTTC. The encoded protein is CASSPSALATKVYNEQFF.

This chain links TRBV23-1 with TRBJ1-4, with TRBD1 matching over 7 bases. TRBV23-1 is sorted into the ORF group, with uncertain function. The CDR3 covers 12 residues. Trimming at V came to 8 bases and at J to 8 bases, leaving 5 bases not matched to a gene. CDR3 loop: CASGQVGEKLFF. The CDR3 DNA reads as TGCGCCAGCGGACAGGTAGGAGAAAAACTGTTTTTT.

This rearrangement joins TRBV5-4 to TRBJ2-3; TRBD2 might be the D (6 bases). The V gene lost 2 bases and the J gene lost 3 bases, with 10 bases spanning the gap. The CDR3 totals 14 residues. CDR1 is SGHNT, CDR2 YYREEE, per germline (reference sequence). DNA for the CDR3: TGTGCCAGCAGCTTACGGGACTTTACAGATACGCAGTATTTT. It encodes CASSLRDFTDTQYF. The variable domain in full, with the rest retrieved from reference TRBV5-4 and TRBJ2-3, is ETGVTQSPTHLIKTRGQQVTLRCSSQSGHNTVSWYQQALGQGPQFIFQYYREEENGRGNFPPRFSGLQFPNYSSELNVNALELDDSALYLCASSLRDFTDTQYFGPGTRLTVL.

The V gene is TRBV10-1, the J gene TRBJ2-3; D ambiguous. Trimming removed 2 bases at V and 6 bases at J, with 6 bases between. This CDR3 contains 12 residues. The germline gives CDR1 WNHNN, CDR2 SYGVQD (reference sequence). The CDR3 DNA is TGCGCCAGCAGTGAGGCCGCGGATACGCAGTATTTT. Protein product: CASSEAADTQYF.

The chain couples TRBV11-2 to TRBJ2-1; 15 bases align to TRBD2. The ends lost 5 bases at V and 7 bases at J; junction bases unmatched: 9. The CDR3 covers 17 residues. Germline values: CDR1 SGHAT, CDR2 FQNNGV. The CDR3 nucleotides are TGTGCCAGCAGCGAAGACGGACTAGCGGGAGGGCTAAATGAGCAGTTCTTC. It encodes CASSEDGLAGGLNEQFF.

The chain uses TRBV10-2 and TRBJ2-7, with D tentatively TRBD1 (6 bases). Trimming left V 0 bases short and J 4 bases short, with 22 bases between. The CDR3 has 18 residues. Germline lookup yields CDR1 WSHSY and CDR2 SAAADI. The CDR3 DNA reads as TGCGCCAGCAGTGAGTCCGTCAGGTGGGGGCCTCCCCCTTACGAGCAGTACTTC. This sequence encodes CASSESVRWGPPPYEQYF.

The sample holds a few counts of this clone. In DNA, the CDR3 is TGTGCCAGCTCACCTCAGGACAGATTTGGCGAGCAGTACTTC. Translation gives CASSPQDRFGEQYF. The chain links TRBV18 to TRBJ2-7; the D gene is possibly TRBD1 (6 bases). The CDR3 totals 14 residues. The ends were cut back, 3 bases at V and 6 bases at J, with 15 bases in the middle. Per the germline V gene, CDR1 is KGHSH and CDR2 is LQKENI.

Remarks on this clone: This CDR3 is also generated by other DNA sequences in the sample. The rearrangement uses TRBV28 and TRBJ2-3, with no clear D. The germline V gene encodes CDR1 MDHEN and CDR2 SYDVKM. The V end was cut by 6 bases, the J end by 6 bases, with 7 bases between. This CDR3 has 11 amino acids. The CDR3 DNA follows: TGTGCCAGCAGCCCTCGGGATACGCAGTATTTT. Its translation: CASSPRDTQYF. The whole variable domain, remainder taken from reference TRBV28 and TRBJ2-3, is DVKVTQSSRYLVKRTGEKVFLECVQDMDHENMFWYRQDPGLGLRLIYFSYDVKMKEKGDIPEGYSVSREKKERFSLILESASTNQTSMYLCASSPRDTQYFGPGTRLTVL.

The gene calls are TRBV7-3 and TRBJ2-7; no definite D call. V was clipped by 1 base and J by 2 bases, with 9 bases between them. In germline, CDR1 is SGHTA, CDR2 FQGTGA. CDR3 size: 14 residues. CDR3 protein: CASSLSDTPYEQYF. The CDR3 DNA sequence: TGTGCCAGCAGCTTAAGCGACACACCCTACGAGCAGTACTTC.

J is TRBJ2-3 and V is TRBV30, with 7 bases that match TRBD2. V shed 2 bases, J shed 4 bases, and the junction held 12 bases outside the gene matches. The CDR3 extends over 16 amino acids. Per the germline V gene, CDR1 is GTSNPN and CDR2 is SVGIG (reference sequence). The CDR3 nucleotides read TGTGCCTGGAGTCAAAGACCCGGGAGCGGGGCAGATACGCAGTATTTT. The encoded protein is CAWSQRPGSGADTQYF.

The V call is TRBV10-3, the J call TRBJ2-7; D is unresolved. With 6 bases removed from V and 0 bases from J, the gap between germline ends came to 9 bases. Germline V gene lookup returns CDR1 ENHRY and CDR2 SYGVKD. There are 13 residues in the CDR3. This chain's CDR3 is CAIRRLSSYEQYF. The CDR3 coding sequence is TGTGCCATCAGGAGGCTCAGCTCCTACGAGCAGTACTTC.

The gene calls are TRBV9 and TRBJ2-7; 7 nucleotides agree with TRBD1. Germline CDR1 is SGDLS and CDR2 is YYNGEE. Germline trimming cut 3 bases from V and 5 bases from J; bases unmatched to any gene: 5. This CDR3 has 13 amino acids. The CDR3 loop is CASSGDRVHEQYF. CDR3 in DNA: TGTGCCAGCAGCGGAGACAGGGTCCACGAGCAGTACTTC.

This clone was seen once. The chain has TRBV5-1 and TRBJ2-2; 11 positions match TRBD2. Germline loops: CDR1 SGHRS, CDR2 YFSETQ. This CDR3 contains 16 residues. V lost 4 bases to trimming and J lost 4 bases; unmatched junction nucleotides: 6. The DNA of the CDR3 is TGCGCCAGCAGCCCTGGGACTAGCGGAAGCACCGGGGAGCTGTTTTTT. Translated, it gives CASSPGTSGSTGELFF.

The genes are TRBV18 and TRBJ2-7; tentatively, D is TRBD1 (6 bases). The CDR3 length is 16 residues. CDR1 is KGHSH, CDR2 LQKENI, per germline. V lost 5 bases and J 0 bases, leaving 17 bases between the germline ends. CDR3 nucleotide sequence: TGTGCCAGCTCAGTAATCCGGGACAAGAGCTCCTACGAGCAGTACTTC. Translation: CASSVIRDKSSYEQYF.

The V gene is TRBV27, the J gene TRBJ1-5; D is unresolved. The CDR3 has 13 amino acids. Germline lookup yields CDR1 MNHEY and CDR2 SMNVEV (reference sequence). V lost 3 bases and J lost 3, with 6 bases in between. CDR3 nucleotide sequence: TGTGCCAGCAGTTTGCAGGTCAATCAGCCCCAGCATTTT. Translating it yields CASSLQVNQPQHF.

This clone is a singleton in its sample. The rearrangement joins TRBV14 to TRBJ1-2, with 8 bases identical to TRBD1. The junction had 12 bases not matched to a gene; V was cut back by 5 bases and J by 7 bases. The CDR3 contains 15 residues. Germline V gene lookup returns CDR1 SGHDN and CDR2 FVKESK. Written as DNA, the CDR3 is TGTGCCAGCAGCTCACATGGAGTGACAGGGGCTGGCTACACCTTC. This encodes CASSSHGVTGAGYTF. The variable domain in full, completed from reference TRBV14 and TRBJ1-2, reads EAGVTQFPSHSVIEKGQTVTLRCDPISGHDNLYWYRRVMGKEIKFLLHFVKESKQDESGMPNNRFLAERTGGTYSTLKVQPAELEDSGVYFCASSSHGVTGAGYTFGSGTRLTVV.